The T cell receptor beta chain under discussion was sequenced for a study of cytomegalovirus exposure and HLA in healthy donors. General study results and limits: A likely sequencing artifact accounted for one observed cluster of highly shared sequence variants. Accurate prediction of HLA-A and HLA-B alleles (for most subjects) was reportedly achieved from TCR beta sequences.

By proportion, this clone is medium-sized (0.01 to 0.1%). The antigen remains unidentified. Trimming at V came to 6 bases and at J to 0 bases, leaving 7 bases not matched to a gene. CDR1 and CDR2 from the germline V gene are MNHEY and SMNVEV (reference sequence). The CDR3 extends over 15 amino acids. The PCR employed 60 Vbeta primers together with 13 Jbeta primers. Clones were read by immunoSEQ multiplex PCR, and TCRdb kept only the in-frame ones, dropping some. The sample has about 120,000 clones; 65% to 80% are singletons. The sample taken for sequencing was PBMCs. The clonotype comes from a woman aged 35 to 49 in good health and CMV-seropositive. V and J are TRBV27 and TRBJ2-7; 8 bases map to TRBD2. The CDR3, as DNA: TGTGCCAGCAGCCCGGGGGGGCTTAGCTCCTACGAGCAGTACTTC. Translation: CASSPGGLSSYEQYF.